The clone carrying this TCR beta chain was seen repeatedly, ten times or more. The source of the sample is a study of metastatic and nonmetastatic thyroid tumors. TCRdb called clones again from the PCR reads with MiXCR. The sample records around 23,000 clones, roughly a quarter being singletons. Before thyroid surgery, none of the patients had received any treatment. This CDR3 has 13 residues. V lost 5 bases and J lost 1, with 6 bases in between. V is TRBV12-3 or TRBV12-4 and J is TRBJ1-5; no clear D. This receptor was identified in a female donor with papillary thyroid cancer or a benign thyroid nodule (not recorded which). Some clones in this sample may be carry-over from other donors' samples. The specimen was tumor tissue. CDR3 coding DNA: TGTGCCAGCAGTGATGGGAGCAATCAGCCCCAGCATTTT. Translation: CASSDGSNQPQHF.